Following are 8 T cell receptor beta chains from one sample sequenced in a study of T cells after somatic rescue of genetic block. Clones were read by immunoSEQ multiplex PCR, and TCRdb kept only the in-frame ones, dropping some. In the table there are 85,000 to 90,000 clones, over 80% of which are singletons. The sample was peripheral blood mononuclear cells (PBMCs). These receptors all stem from a woman younger than 35.

This clone was picked up one time. The rearrangement uses TRBV5-1 and TRBJ1-2, with D possibly matching TRBD1 (6 bases). Germline V gene lookup returns CDR1 SGHRS and CDR2 YFSETQ. The germline V and J ends were trimmed by 3 bases and 2 bases, with 14 bases remaining between them. This CDR3 region has 15 residues. The CDR3 sequence is CASSWNREGNYGYTF. CDR3 nucleotides: TGCGCCAGCAGCTGGAACAGGGAGGGGAACTATGGCTACACCTTC.

CDR3 amino acids: CASSLLGGAVLTYGYTF. CDR3 nucleotide sequence: TGTGCCAGCAGCTTGCTCGGTGGGGCAGTACTAACCTATGGCTACACCTTC. The chain is built from TRBV5-5 and TRBJ1-2, with D possibly TRBD1 on 5 matching bases. The CDR3 covers 17 residues. V lost 1 base, J lost 4 bases, and 20 bases lay in between. The germline CDR1 and CDR2 sequences are SGHKS and YYEKEE (reference sequence). Looking up the rest from reference TRBV5-5 and TRBJ1-2 gives the full variable domain: DAGVTQSPTHLIKTRGQQVTLRCSPISGHKSVSWYQQVLGQGPQFIFQYYEKEERGRGNFPDRFSARQFPNYSSELNVNALLLGDSALYLCASSLLGGAVLTYGYTFGSGTRLTVV.

This rearrangement joins TRBV5-1 to TRBJ1-3; 7 bases map to TRBD1. This CDR3 is built from 16 residues. With 0 bases clipped from V and 0 bases from J, the junction kept 3 bases outside the gene matches. Germline values: CDR1 SGHRS, CDR2 YFSETQ. The CDR3 region is CASSLDPGGSGNTIYF. The CDR3 bases are TGCGCCAGCAGCTTGGACCCAGGGGGCTCTGGAAACACCATATATTTT.

The chain joins TRBV6-5 to TRBJ1-1, with D possibly matching TRBD1 (5 bases). The CDR3 sequence is 14 residues long. CDR1 is MNHEY, CDR2 SVGAGI, per germline. V lost 7 bases, J lost 1 base, and 13 bases lay in between. The CDR3 region is CASTQPGGNTEAFF. In DNA, the CDR3 is TGTGCCAGCACCCAGCCTGGGGGGAACACTGAAGCTTTCTTT.

V and J are TRBV10-3 and TRBJ2-3, with 14 bases matching TRBD2. The CDR3 has 18 residues. CDR1 and CDR2 (germline): ENHRY, SYGVKD. V was pared by 2 bases and J by 3 bases, with 7 bases of the junction left unmatched. The CDR3 spells CAISEAGLAGEWTDTQYF. The CDR3 DNA is TGTGCCATCAGTGAGGCGGGACTAGCGGGAGAATGGACAGATACGCAGTATTTT.

V gene TRBV4-1 combines with J gene TRBJ2-1; TRBD2 matches 10 bases. CDR1 is MGHRA and CDR2 is YSYEKL in the germline V gene. Trimming cost V 4 bases and J 4 bases; bases outside gene matches: 7. The CDR3 totals 16 residues. The CDR3 is CASSLSTSGPYNEQFF. For the CDR3, the DNA is TGCGCCAGCAGCCTTTCGACTAGCGGGCCTTACAATGAGCAGTTCTTC.

This clone was seen once. The V and J genes are TRBV6-1 and TRBJ2-1; TRBD2 matches at 7 bases. CDR1 is MNHNS, CDR2 SASEGT, per germline. The CDR3 covers 14 residues. CDR3 residues: CASRWASGHNEQFF. In DNA, the CDR3 is TGTGCTTCACGGTGGGCTAGCGGCCACAATGAGCAGTTCTTC.

This clone was recorded a few times. V gene TRBV6-5 combines with J gene TRBJ1-4; D gene ambiguous. Germline-derived CDR1 and CDR2 are MNHEY and SVGAGI. The CDR3 loop spans 14 amino acids. Trimming took off 0 bases at V and 6 bases at J, with 8 bases between the two ends. This CDR3 reads CASSYSSGYEKLFF. CDR3 nucleotide sequence: TGTGCCAGCAGTTACTCCTCGGGTTATGAAAAACTGTTTTTT.